This TCR beta chain was retrieved from a study of early T cells in non-severe SARS-CoV-2 infection. Background on the study: It was bulk RNA from unsorted whole blood that was sequenced, and the chains were unpaired. Study observations and caveats: The VDJdb matching leaned toward anti-spike CD8 responses and overlooked private and CD4 specificities.

In this sample, this clonotype turned up many times. Its antigen is unknown. Unique molecular identifiers were added to individual cDNA molecules. MiXCR, applied by TCRdb to the 5' RACE reads, yields one record per CDR3 protein. The sample gives 55,000 to 75,000 distinct CDR3 sequences, more than 8% of which show up once; roughly a sixth is in the top ten. The V end was cut by 0 bases, the J end by 5 bases, with 14 bases between. Germline V gives CDR1 KGHSH, CDR2 LQKENI. This CDR3 contains 15 residues. Sequencing used whole blood, obtained at baseline. The rearrangement joins TRBV18 to TRBJ2-7; perhaps TRBD2 as D (6 bases). The clonotype was recovered from an adult who was a healthcare worker with PCR-confirmed SARS-CoV-2 infection or an uninfected control (not recorded which). The CDR3 protein is CASSPPSGVKDEQYF. As DNA, the CDR3 is TGTGCCAGCTCACCACCGTCGGGGGTTAAGGACGAGCAGTACTTC.